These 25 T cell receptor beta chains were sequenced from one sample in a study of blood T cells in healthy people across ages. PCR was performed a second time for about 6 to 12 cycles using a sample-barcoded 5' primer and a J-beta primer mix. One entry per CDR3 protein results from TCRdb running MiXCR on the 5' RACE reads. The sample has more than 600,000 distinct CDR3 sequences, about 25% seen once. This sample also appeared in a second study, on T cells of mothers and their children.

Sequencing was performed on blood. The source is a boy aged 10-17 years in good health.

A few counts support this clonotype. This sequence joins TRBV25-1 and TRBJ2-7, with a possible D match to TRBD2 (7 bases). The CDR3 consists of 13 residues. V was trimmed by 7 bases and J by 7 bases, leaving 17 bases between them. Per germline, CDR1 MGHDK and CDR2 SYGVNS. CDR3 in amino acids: CASTHGGRKEQYF. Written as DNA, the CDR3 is TGTGCCAGCACCCACGGGGGGCGCAAGGAGCAGTACTTC.

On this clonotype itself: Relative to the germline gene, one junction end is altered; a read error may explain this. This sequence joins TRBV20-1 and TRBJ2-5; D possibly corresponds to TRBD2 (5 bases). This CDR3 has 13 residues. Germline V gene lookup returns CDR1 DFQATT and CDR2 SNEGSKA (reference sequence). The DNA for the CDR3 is TGCAGTTCTAGAGTTGAGGGATCGGAGACCCAGTACTTC. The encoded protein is CSSRVEGSETQYF.

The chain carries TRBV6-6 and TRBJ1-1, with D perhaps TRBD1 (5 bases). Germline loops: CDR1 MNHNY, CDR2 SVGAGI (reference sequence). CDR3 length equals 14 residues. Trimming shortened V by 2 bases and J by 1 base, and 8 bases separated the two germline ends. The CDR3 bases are TGTGCCAGCAGTTACCGGGGCACGAACACTGAAGCTTTCTTT. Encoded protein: CASSYRGTNTEAFF.

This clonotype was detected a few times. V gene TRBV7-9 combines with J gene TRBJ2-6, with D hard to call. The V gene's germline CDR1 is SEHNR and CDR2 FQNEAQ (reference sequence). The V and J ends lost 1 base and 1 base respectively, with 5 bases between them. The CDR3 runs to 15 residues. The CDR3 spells CASSLGQSGANVLTF. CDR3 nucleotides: TGTGCCAGCAGCTTAGGTCAATCTGGGGCCAACGTCCTGACTTTC.

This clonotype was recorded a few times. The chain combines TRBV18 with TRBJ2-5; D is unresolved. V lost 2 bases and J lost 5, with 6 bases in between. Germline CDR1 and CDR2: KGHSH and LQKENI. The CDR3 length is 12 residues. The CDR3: CASSPGIETQYF. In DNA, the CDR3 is TGTGCCAGCTCACCAGGAATCGAGACCCAGTACTTC.

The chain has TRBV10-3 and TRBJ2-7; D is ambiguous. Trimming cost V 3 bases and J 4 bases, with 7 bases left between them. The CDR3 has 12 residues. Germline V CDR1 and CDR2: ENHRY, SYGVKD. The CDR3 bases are TGTGCCATCAGTGAAGACGGATACGAGCAGTACTTC. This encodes CAISEDGYEQYF.

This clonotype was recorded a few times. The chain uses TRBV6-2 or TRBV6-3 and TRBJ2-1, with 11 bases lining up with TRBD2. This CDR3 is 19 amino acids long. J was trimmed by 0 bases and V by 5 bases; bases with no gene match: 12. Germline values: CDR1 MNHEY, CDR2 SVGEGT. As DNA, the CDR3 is TGTGCCAGCAGTACCCACCGACTAGCGGGGTCGAGCTCCTACAATGAGCAGTTCTTC. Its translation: CASSTHRLAGSSSYNEQFF.

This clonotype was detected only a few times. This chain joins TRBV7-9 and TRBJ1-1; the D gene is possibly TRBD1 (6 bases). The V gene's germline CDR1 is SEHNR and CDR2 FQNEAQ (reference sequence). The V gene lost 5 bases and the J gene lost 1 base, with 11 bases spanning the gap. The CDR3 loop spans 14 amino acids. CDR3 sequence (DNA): TGTGCCAGCAGCGTAATGGGGGCGAACACTGAAGCTTTCTTT. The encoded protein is CASSVMGANTEAFF.

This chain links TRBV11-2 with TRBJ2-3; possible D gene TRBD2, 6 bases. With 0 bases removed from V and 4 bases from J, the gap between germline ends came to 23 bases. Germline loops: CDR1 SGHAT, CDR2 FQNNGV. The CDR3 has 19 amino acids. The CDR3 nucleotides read TGTGCCAGCAGCTTAGACATTGAGCGGCTAGCGAAAGGGGCAGATACGCAGTATTTT. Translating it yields CASSLDIERLAKGADTQYF.

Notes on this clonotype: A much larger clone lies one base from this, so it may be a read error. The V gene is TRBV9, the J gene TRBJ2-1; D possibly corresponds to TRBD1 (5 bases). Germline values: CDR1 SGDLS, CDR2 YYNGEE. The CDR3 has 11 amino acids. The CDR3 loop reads CASSADNAQFF. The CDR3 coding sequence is TGTGCCAGCAGCGCGGACAATGCGCAGTTCTTC.

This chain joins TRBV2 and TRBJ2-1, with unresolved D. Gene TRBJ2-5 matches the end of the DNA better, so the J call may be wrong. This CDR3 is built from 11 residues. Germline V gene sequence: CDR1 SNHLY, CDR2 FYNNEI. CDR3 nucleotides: TGTGCCAGCACCGGTTTAGAGACCCAGTACTTC. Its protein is CASTGLETQYF.

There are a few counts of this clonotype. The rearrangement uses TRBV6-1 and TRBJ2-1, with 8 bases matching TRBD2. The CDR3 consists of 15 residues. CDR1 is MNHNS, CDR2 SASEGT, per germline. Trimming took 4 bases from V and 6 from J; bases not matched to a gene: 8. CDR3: CASSAADAGGNEQFF. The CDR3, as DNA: TGTGCCAGCAGTGCCGCGGATGCGGGAGGCAATGAGCAGTTCTTC.

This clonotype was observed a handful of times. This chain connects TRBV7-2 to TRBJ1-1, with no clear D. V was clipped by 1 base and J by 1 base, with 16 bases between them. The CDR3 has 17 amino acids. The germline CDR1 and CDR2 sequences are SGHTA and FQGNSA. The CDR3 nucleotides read TGTGCCAGCAGCTTAGAGTTTGTGAAGCCGAAGAACACTGAAGCTTTCTTT. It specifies CASSLEFVKPKNTEAFF.

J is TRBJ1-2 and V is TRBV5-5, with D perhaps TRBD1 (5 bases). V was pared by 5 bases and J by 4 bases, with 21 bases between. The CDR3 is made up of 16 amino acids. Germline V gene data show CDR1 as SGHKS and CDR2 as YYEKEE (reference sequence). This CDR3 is CASRQSPGTAGYGYTF. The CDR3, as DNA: TGTGCCAGCAGACAAAGTCCCGGGACGGCGGGCTATGGCTACACCTTC.

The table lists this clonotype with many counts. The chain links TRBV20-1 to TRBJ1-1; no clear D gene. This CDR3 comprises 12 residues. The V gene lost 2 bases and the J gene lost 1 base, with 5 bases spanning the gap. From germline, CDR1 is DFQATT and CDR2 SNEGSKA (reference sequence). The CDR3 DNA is TGCAGTGCTAGAAGCGGGAACACTGAAGCTTTCTTT. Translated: CSARSGNTEAFF.

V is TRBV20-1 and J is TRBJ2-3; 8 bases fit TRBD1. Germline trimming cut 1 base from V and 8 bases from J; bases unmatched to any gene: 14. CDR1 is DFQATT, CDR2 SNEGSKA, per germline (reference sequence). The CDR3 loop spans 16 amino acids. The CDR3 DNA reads TGCAGTGCTAGAGGGGGGACAGGAGACCCACAGCGTACGCAGTATTTT. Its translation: CSARGGTGDPQRTQYF.

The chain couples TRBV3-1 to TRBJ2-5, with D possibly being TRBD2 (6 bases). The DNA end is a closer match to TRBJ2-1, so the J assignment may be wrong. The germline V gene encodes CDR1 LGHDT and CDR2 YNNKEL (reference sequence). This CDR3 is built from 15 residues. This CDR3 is CASSQDWEVWDEQFF. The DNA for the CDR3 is TGTGCCAGCAGCCAAGATTGGGAGGTCTGGGATGAGCAGTTCTTC.

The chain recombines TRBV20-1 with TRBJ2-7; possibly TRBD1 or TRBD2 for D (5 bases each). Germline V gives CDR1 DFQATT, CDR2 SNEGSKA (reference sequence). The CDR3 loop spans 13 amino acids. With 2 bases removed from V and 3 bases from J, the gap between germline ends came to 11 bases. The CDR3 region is CSARSRDRYEQYF. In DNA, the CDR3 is TGCAGTGCTAGATCGAGGGACCGCTACGAGCAGTACTTC.

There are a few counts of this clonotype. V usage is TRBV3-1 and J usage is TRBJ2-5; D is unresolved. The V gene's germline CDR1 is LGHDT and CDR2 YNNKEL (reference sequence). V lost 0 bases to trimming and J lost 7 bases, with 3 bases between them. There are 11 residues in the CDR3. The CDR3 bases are TGTGCCAGCAGCCAAGAGGCGACCCAGTACTTC. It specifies CASSQEATQYF.

Here the CDR3 DNA reads TGTGCCAGCAGCCTACGACAGGGCACAGATACGCAGTATTTT. This sequence encodes CASSLRQGTDTQYF. The chain has TRBV7-9 and TRBJ2-3, with D maybe TRBD1 (6 bases). The CDR3 runs 14 residues. Germline V CDR1 and CDR2: SEHNR, FQNEAQ (reference sequence). Trimming removed 5 bases at V and 1 base at J, with 10 bases between.

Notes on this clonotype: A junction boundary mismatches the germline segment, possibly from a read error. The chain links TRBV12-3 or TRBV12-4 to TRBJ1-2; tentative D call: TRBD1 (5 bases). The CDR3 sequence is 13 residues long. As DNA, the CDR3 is TGTGCCAGCAGTTTTAGGGGCAACTATGGCTGCACCTTC. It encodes CASSFRGNYGCTF.

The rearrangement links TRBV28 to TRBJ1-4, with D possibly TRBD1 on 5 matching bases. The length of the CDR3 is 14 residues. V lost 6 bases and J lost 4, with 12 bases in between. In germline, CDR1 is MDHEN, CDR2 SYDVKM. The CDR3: CASSTDGHNEKLFF. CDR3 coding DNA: TGTGCCAGCAGCACTGACGGACATAATGAAAAACTGTTTTTT. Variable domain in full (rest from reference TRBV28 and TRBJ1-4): DVKVTQSSRYLVKRTGEKVFLECVQDMDHENMFWYRQDPGLGLRLIYFSYDVKMKEKGDIPEGYSVSREKKERFSLILESASTNQTSMYLCASSTDGHNEKLFFGSGTQLSVL.

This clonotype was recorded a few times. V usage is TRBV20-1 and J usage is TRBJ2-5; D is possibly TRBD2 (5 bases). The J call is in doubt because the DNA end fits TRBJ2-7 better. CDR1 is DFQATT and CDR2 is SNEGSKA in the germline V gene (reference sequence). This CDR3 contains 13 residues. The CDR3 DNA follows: TGCAGTGCTTTAGCGACTGGGGCCTACGAGCAGTACTTC. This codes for CSALATGAYEQYF.

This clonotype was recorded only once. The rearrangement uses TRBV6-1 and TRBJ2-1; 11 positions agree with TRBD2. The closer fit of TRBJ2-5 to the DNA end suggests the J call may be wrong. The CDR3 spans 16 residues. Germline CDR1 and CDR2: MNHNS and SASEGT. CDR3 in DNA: TGTGCCAGCAGCCAAAACCTAGCGGGGGGATCTGAGACCCAGTACTTC. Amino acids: CASSQNLAGGSETQYF.

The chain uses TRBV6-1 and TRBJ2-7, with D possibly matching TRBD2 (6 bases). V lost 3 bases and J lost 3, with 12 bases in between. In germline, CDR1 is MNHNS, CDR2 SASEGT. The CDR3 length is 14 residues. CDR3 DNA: TGTGCCAGCAGTGACCGGACTAATAACTACGAGCAGTACTTC. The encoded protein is CASSDRTNNYEQYF.